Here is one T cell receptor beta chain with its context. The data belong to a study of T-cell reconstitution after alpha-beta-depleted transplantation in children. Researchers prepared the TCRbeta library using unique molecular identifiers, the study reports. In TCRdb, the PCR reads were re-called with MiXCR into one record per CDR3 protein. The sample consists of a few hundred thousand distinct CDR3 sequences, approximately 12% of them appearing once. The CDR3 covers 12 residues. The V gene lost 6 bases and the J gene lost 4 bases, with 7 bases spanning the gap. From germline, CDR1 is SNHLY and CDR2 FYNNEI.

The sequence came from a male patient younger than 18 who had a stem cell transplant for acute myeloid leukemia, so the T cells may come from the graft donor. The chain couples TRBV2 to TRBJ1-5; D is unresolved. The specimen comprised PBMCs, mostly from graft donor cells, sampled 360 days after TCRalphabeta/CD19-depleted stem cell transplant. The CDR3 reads CASRDGNQPQHF. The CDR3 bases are TGTGCCAGCAGGGACGGGAATCAGCCCCAGCATTTT. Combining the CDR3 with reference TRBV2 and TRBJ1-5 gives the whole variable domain EPEVTQTPSHQVTQMGQEVILRCVPISNHLYFYWYRQILGQKVEFLVSFYNNEISEKSEIFDDQFSVERPDGSNFTLKIRSTKLEDSAMYFCASRDGNQPQHFGDGTRLSIL.